This TCR beta chain derives from a study of beta chain features in type 1 diabetes. Study in general: Age, gender, cell numbers and subset yield matched between patients and controls.

Study observations and caveats: TCRB CDR3s were moderately but significantly shorter in Type 1 diabetes patients in all four CD4+ subsets. Whether HLA type affects TCRB rearrangement stayed undetermined in the present work.

The sequenced template was cDNA made from the entire isolated RNA. The method was immunoSEQ multiplex PCR; TCRdb's version includes in-frame clones alone and lacks a portion of them. Of around 150,000 clones listed, 6.9% are singletons. This clone was counted only a few times. The antigen remains undetermined. Germline V gene lookup returns CDR1 KGHSH and CDR2 LQKENI. This CDR3 has 15 amino acids. After removal of 3 bases from V and 5 bases from J, the junction contained 7 bases not matched to a gene. This chain connects TRBV18 to TRBJ2-5; 9 positions agree with TRBD1. This receptor was taken from a woman in her thirties in good health. The source material was central memory CD4+ T cells from blood. For the CDR3, the DNA is TGTGCCAGCTCACCCGGACAGGGGCGGGTGGAGACCCAGTACTTC. It is translated as CASSPGQGRVETQYF.